The rows below give T cell receptor beta chains drawn from one sample of a study of blood T cell repertoires in COVID-19. Sequencing used immunoSEQ multiplex PCR; TCRdb keeps in-frame clones, though not all of them. The sample yields 290,000 or so clones, approximately 90% seen once. The sequenced sample was peripheral blood. The receptors here all came from a woman in her twenties or thirties with COVID-19, enrolled during active disease. Both conserved end residues are part of each CDR3. The D gene is left open where the match is weak. Size is omitted from some rows. Given values are once, few, many or a class for expanded clones.

V gene	clone size	D gene	J gene	CDR3 DNA	CDR3 protein
TRBV9	.	.	TRBJ1-2	TGTGCCAGCAGCGTAGATACAGGCTCGGGCTATGGCTACACCTTC	CASSVDTGSGYGYTF
TRBV20-1	.	TRBD2	TRBJ2-7	TGCAGTGCTAGTAGGCTAGCGGCCTCCTACGAGCAGTACTTC	CSASRLAASYEQYF
TRBV28	.	TRBD1	TRBJ2-3	TGTGCCAGCATCCTTAGGGGGCCAGGGACAGATACGCAGTATTTT	CASILRGPGTDTQYF
TRBV9	.	TRBD1	TRBJ1-1	TGTGCCAGCAGCGGCGACAGGGGGAGAGACACTGAAGCTTTCTTT	CASSGDRGRDTEAFF
TRBV6-1	.	.	TRBJ1-1	TGTGCCAGCAGTGAAAATACTTCTGAAGCTTTCTTT	CASSENTSEAFF
TRBV24-1	.	TRBD2	TRBJ2-2	TGTGCCACCAGTGATTTGCGGATTAGCGGGAGGGTCGACACCGGGGAGCTGTTTTTT	CATSDLRISGRVDTGELFF
TRBV14	.	TRBD2	TRBJ2-2	TGTGCCAGCAGCCGACCACAAGCGGGAGGGCCCGGGGAGCTGTTTTTT	CASSRPQAGGPGELFF
TRBV19	once	.	TRBJ1-2	TGTGCCAGTAGTGCGGGGGTACTAGGCTACACCTTC	CASSAGVLGYTF
TRBV30	once	.	TRBJ1-3	TGTGCCTGGGGGGGTTTCTCGGGTGGAAACACCATATATTTT	CAWGGFSGGNTIYF
TRBV18	.	TRBD2	TRBJ2-7	TGTGCCAGCTCACCAGTAGCGGGAGGGCCCTCCACGGACGAGCAGTACTTC	CASSPVAGGPSTDEQYF
TRBV11-2	.	.	TRBJ1-1	TGTGCCAGCAGCCCCGACAGAACCAACACTGAAGCTTTCTTT	CASSPDRTNTEAFF
TRBV7-6	.	TRBD1	TRBJ2-1	TGTGCCAGCAGCTTAGAGGACAGGACTTACAATGAGCAGTTCTTC	CASSLEDRTYNEQFF
TRBV2	.	.	TRBJ1-3	TGTGCCAGCAGTGAGTGGCCGAACGCTGGAAACACCATATATTTT	CASSEWPNAGNTIYF
TRBV6-5	.	.	TRBJ1-3	TGTGCCAGCTCCAGGGTCCGGACTGGAAACACCATATATTTT	CASSRVRTGNTIYF
TRBV5-1	once	TRBD2	TRBJ2-2	TGCGCCAGCAGCTTTGGACTAGCGGGAGCATTTAGCGGGGAGCTGTTTTTT	CASSFGLAGAFSGELFF
TRBV5-1	.	TRBD1	TRBJ2-2	TGCGCCAGCAGCCCGACAGGGGCCAACACCGGGGAGCTGTTTTTT	CASSPTGANTGELFF
TRBV5-1	.	.	TRBJ2-2	TGCGCCAGCAGCTGGGCGGGCGGAGGCACCGGGGAGCTGTTTTTT	CASSWAGGGTGELFF
TRBV30	.	.	TRBJ1-1	TGTGCCTGGTTAAGGACAGAGTACACTGAAGCTTTCTTT	CAWLRTEYTEAFF
TRBV27	.	TRBD1	TRBJ1-6	TGTGCCAGCAGTTTCCACTCCAGACAGGGGGACGGTTCACCCCTCCACTTT	CASSFHSRQGDGSPLHF
TRBV7-4	.	TRBD1	TRBJ1-5	TGTGCCAGCAGCTTTAGTGGACAGGGTTGTGAACAGCCCCAGCATTTT	CASSFSGQGCEQPQHF
TRBV30	.	TRBD1	TRBJ1-1	TGTGCCTGCGCGACAGGGGGCCTTCCGAACACTGAAGCTTTCTTT	CACATGGLPNTEAFF
TRBV7-2	.	.	TRBJ2-7	TGTGCCAGCAGCTTAGATCAGGGGAGAACCTACGAGCAGTACTTC	CASSLDQGRTYEQYF
TRBV27	.	TRBD1	TRBJ1-4	TGTGCCAGCAGTCCTCGGGACAGCGGTAATGAAAAACTGTTTTTT	CASSPRDSGNEKLFF
TRBV5-1	.	.	TRBJ2-3	TGCGCCAGCAGGGGGGACTGGAGCACAGATACGCAGTATTTT	CASRGDWSTDTQYF
TRBV3-1/TRBV3-2	.	TRBD1	TRBJ1-5	TGTGCCAGCAGCCAAGACCGGACAGGGGGACAGCCCCAGCATTTT	CASSQDRTGGQPQHF
TRBV5-1	few	TRBD2	TRBJ2-7	TGCGCCAGCAGCTTGGCCGGGCTAGCGGGAGACGAGCAGTACTTC	CASSLAGLAGDEQYF
TRBV7-3	.	TRBD2	TRBJ2-3	TGTGCCAGCAGCGCAGGACTAGCGGGCATCACAGATACGCAGTATTTT	CASSAGLAGITDTQYF
TRBV28	.	.	TRBJ1-4	TGTGCCAGCTCTGGCCTGGGGGCTAGTAATGAAAAACTGTTTTTT	CASSGLGASNEKLFF
TRBV16	.	.	TRBJ1-5	TGTGCCAGCAGCCCCTATTATAGCAATCAGCCCCAGCATTTT	CASSPYYSNQPQHF
TRBV5-1	.	.	TRBJ2-5	TGCGCCAGCAGCTTGCAGCGGAGCCAAGAGACCCAGTACTTC	CASSLQRSQETQYF
TRBV20-1	.	TRBD2	TRBJ2-1	TGCAGTGCTAGTCCAGCGGGAGTGAGAAACGAGCAGTTCTTC	CSASPAGVRNEQFF
TRBV29-1	.	TRBD1	TRBJ1-2	TGCAGCGTTGAAACAGGGGCCTATGGCTACACCTTC	CSVETGAYGYTF
TRBV11-3	.	TRBD2	TRBJ2-5	TGTGCCAGCAGCTTAGACGGGAGGGCAGAGACCCAGTACTTC	CASSLDGRAETQYF
TRBV5-6	.	TRBD2	TRBJ2-7	TGTGCCAGCAGCGCCGGACTAGCGGGGGACTACGAGCAGTACTTC	CASSAGLAGDYEQYF
TRBV27	.	.	TRBJ1-4	TGTGCCAGCAGTTTTCAGGGAAAAAATGAAAAACTGTTTTTT	CASSFQGKNEKLFF
TRBV12-5	.	.	TRBJ1-2	TGTGCTAGTGGTTTGGTACTAGGACCGGACCTCTATGGCTACACCTTC	CASGLVLGPDLYGYTF
TRBV10-3	.	TRBD2	TRBJ2-6	TGTGCCATTCAACCGGGACGAGCGGGAATGGGGGCCAACGTCCTGACTTTC	CAIQPGRAGMGANVLTF
TRBV7-9	.	TRBD1	TRBJ2-3	TGTGCCAGCAGCGGACAGGGCAGCACAGATACGCAGTATTTT	CASSGQGSTDTQYF
TRBV4-2	.	TRBD1	TRBJ1-1	TGTGCCAGCAGCCAAGATCTCCCGGACAGGGGTTTTATGAACACTGAAGCTTTCTTT	CASSQDLPDRGFMNTEAFF
TRBV11-3	.	TRBD2	TRBJ2-1	TGTGCCAGCAGCCCAGTCGCGGGAGCCCACAATGAGCAGTTCTTC	CASSPVAGAHNEQFF
TRBV6-5	.	.	TRBJ2-7	TGTGCCAGCAGTTACAGGAGCCCTGGGGAGGACGAGCAGTACTTC	CASSYRSPGEDEQYF
TRBV2	.	.	TRBJ2-3	TGTGCCAGCAGTGAGGGGGGTGGGAGCACAGATACGCAGTATTTT	CASSEGGGSTDTQYF
TRBV6-6	.	.	TRBJ1-4	TGTGCCAGCAGTTACTCGCGGGGTAATGAAAAACTGTTTTTT	CASSYSRGNEKLFF
TRBV6-6	.	TRBD1	TRBJ1-1	TGTGCCAGCAGTTACCCAGGACAGGGAGCGGAAAAAGCTTTCTTT	CASSYPGQGAEKAFF
TRBV20-1	.	.	TRBJ1-4	TGCAGTGCTAGTTTGGGGACAAATGAAAAACTGTTTTTT	CSASLGTNEKLFF
TRBV5-8	few	.	TRBJ1-1	TGTGCCAGCAGCTTGACAGGGATGAACACTGAAGCTTTCTTT	CASSLTGMNTEAFF
TRBV19	.	.	TRBJ1-5	TGTGCCAGTAGTTTCGGGGATCAGCCCCAGCATTTT	CASSFGDQPQHF
TRBV5-1	.	.	TRBJ2-7	TGCGCCAGCAGCTTGGACGGGAGTTCAGCCTACGAGCAGTACTTC	CASSLDGSSAYEQYF
TRBV11-2	.	.	TRBJ1-4	TGTGCCAGCAGCCTCAGTGCAACTAATGAAAAACTGTTTTTT	CASSLSATNEKLFF
TRBV11-2	few	.	TRBJ2-4	TGTGCCAGCAGCGATCCCGCCGGGACTGGCAAAAACATTCAGTACTTC	CASSDPAGTGKNIQYF
TRBV5-1	.	.	TRBJ1-1	TGCGCCAGCAGCCCTGGGACATCGAACACTGAAGCTTTCTTT	CASSPGTSNTEAFF